The rows below give T cell receptor beta chains drawn from one sample of a study of PD-L1 blockade in urothelial cancer. Profiling relied on immunoSEQ multiplex PCR, and the TCRdb table lists in-frame clones only, not all of them. The sample includes around 50,000 clones, approximately 85% of them seen just once. The source was PBMCs, collected around atezolizumab (anti-PD-L1) treatment. The receptor set was obtained from a middle-aged man with urothelial cancer. CDR3s include the opening cysteine and the closing phenylalanine or tryptophan.

v_call: TRBV9
j_call: TRBJ2-5
cdr3_aa: CASSVLGGETQYF

v_call: TRBV5-8
j_call: TRBJ2-2
cdr3_aa: CASSLVSGNTGELFF

v_call: TRBV5-1
j_call: TRBJ2-3
cdr3_aa: CASSSGTGMRTDTQYF

v_call: TRBV29-1
j_call: TRBJ2-7
cdr3_aa: CSVEGVWTGAYEQYF

v_call: TRBV29-1
j_call: TRBJ2-1
cdr3_aa: CSVGGTSGYNEQFF

v_call: TRBV6-5
j_call: TRBJ1-5
cdr3_aa: CASRSTVTTNQPQHF

v_call: TRBV5-1
j_call: TRBJ2-7
cdr3_aa: CASTQAGEVGEQYF

v_call: TRBV6-6
j_call: TRBJ2-7
cdr3_aa: CASSYSGAGEQYF

v_call: TRBV27
j_call: TRBJ2-7
cdr3_aa: CASSLSGGPYEQYF

v_call: TRBV7-9
j_call: TRBJ2-3
cdr3_aa: CASSSVRGQYF

v_call: TRBV7-9
j_call: TRBJ2-2
cdr3_aa: CASSLGSREDTGELFF

v_call: TRBV27
j_call: TRBJ2-7
cdr3_aa: CASSLSYEQYF

v_call: TRBV30
j_call: TRBJ1-2
cdr3_aa: CAWSVQDYGYTF

v_call: TRBV6-1
j_call: TRBJ2-5
cdr3_aa: CASTLETQYF

v_call: TRBV29-1
j_call: TRBJ2-3
cdr3_aa: CSVEGQVGMASKDTQYF

v_call: TRBV7-8
j_call: TRBJ1-6
cdr3_aa: CASTPDRGNSPLHF

v_call: TRBV25-1
j_call: TRBJ2-3
cdr3_aa: CASSPQGQAAPTDTQYF